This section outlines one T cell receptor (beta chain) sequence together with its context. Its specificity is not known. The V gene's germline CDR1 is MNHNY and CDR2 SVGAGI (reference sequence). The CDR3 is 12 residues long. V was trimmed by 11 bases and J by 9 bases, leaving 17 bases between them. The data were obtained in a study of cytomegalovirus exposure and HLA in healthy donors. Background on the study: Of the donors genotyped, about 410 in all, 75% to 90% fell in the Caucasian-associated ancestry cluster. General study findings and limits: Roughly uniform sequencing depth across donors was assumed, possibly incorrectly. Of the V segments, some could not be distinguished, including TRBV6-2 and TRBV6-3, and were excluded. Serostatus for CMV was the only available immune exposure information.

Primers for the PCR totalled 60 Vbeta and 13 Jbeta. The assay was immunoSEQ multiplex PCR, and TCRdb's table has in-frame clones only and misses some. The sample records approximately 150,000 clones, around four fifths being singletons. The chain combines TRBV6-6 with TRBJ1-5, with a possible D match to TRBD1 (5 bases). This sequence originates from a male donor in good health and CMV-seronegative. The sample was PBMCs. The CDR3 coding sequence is TGTGCCGGAGGGATGGGGCCTGGGCCCCAGCATTTT. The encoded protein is CAGGMGPGPQHF.